These 13 T cell receptor beta chains came from one sample sequenced in a study of shared clonotypes between healthy human individuals (dated by TCRdb to 2018 to 2020). The library was obtained by the immunoSEQ multiplex PCR assay. TCRdb took this table from immuneACCESS and kept in-frame rearrangements with V and J called. Such tables lack part of the clones; where checked against another copy, unresolved V genes explain under half of the gap, and the rest is unexplained. This sample holds hundreds of thousands of clones; 95% to 98% were observed only once. The ten largest clones represent about 0.06% of the sample. Sequenced sample: naive CD4+ T cells sorted from blood. The sample's cell subset or site, from its label and the paper: CD45RA+ positively selected. Receptors were obtained from a woman aged 25 to 39 in good health.

The chain links TRBV5-1 to TRBJ1-4; TRBD1 might be the D (5 bases). This CDR3 comprises 15 residues. The ends were cut back, 0 bases at V and 3 bases at J, with 9 bases in the middle. Germline loops: CDR1 SGHRS, CDR2 YFSETQ. CDR3 DNA: TGCGCCAGCAGCTTGGGGGACGGGGCTAATGAAAAACTGTTTTTT. This translates into CASSLGDGANEKLFF.

V usage is TRBV7-2 and J usage is TRBJ2-5, with TRBD2 matching over 9 bases. The germline CDR1 and CDR2 sequences are SGHTA and FQGNSA. This CDR3 region has 15 residues. The V and J ends lost 3 bases and 1 base, in that order; junction bases with no gene match: 3. The CDR3 loop reads CASSLGLAFQETQYF. CDR3 DNA sequence: TGTGCCAGCAGCTTGGGACTAGCCTTCCAAGAGACCCAGTACTTC.

The V and J genes are TRBV6-1 and TRBJ1-1, with TRBD1 matching 8 bases. From germline, CDR1 is MNHNS and CDR2 SASEGT. The V and J ends lost 4 bases and 4 bases, in that order; junction bases with no gene match: 2. The CDR3 extends over 13 amino acids. CDR3 sequence: CASSVTGGTEAFF. CDR3 nucleotide sequence: TGTGCCAGCAGTGTTACAGGGGGCACTGAAGCTTTCTTT.

This rearrangement joins TRBV10-3 to TRBJ2-4, with D possibly being TRBD1 (5 bases). The CDR3 is made up of 13 amino acids. Germline lookup yields CDR1 ENHRY and CDR2 SYGVKD. The V and J ends lost 3 bases and 3 bases respectively, with 6 bases between them. The CDR3 coding sequence is TGTGCCATCAGTGACAGGGTCAAAAACATTCAGTACTTC. This translates into CAISDRVKNIQYF.

The genes are TRBV19 and TRBJ2-2; 12 bases fit TRBD1. This CDR3 has 15 residues. V was clipped by 6 bases and J by 6 bases; unmatched bases: 5. Germline assignment: CDR1 LNHDA and CDR2 SQIVND (reference sequence). CDR3 DNA: TGTGCCAGTAGAAAGGGACAGGGGGCTGCCGGGGAGCTGTTTTTT. Amino acids: CASRKGQGAAGELFF.

The V call is TRBV28, the J call TRBJ2-6, with a weak D call TRBD2 (6 bases). Germline CDR1 reads MDHEN; CDR2 reads SYDVKM. The CDR3 has 15 residues. V was cut by 5 bases and J by 2 bases, with 10 bases left in between. The CDR3 DNA reads as TGTGCCAGCAGTGGGGGGAACGCTGGGGCCAACGTCCTGACTTTC. This sequence encodes CASSGGNAGANVLTF.

V gene TRBV5-1 combines with J gene TRBJ2-2; D is unresolved. Germline CDR1 is SGHRS and CDR2 is YFSETQ. The CDR3 spans 13 residues. V lost 5 bases to trimming and J lost 4 bases, with 9 bases between them. CDR3 protein: CASSIRTTGELFF. The CDR3 bases are TGCGCCAGCAGTATCAGGACCACCGGGGAGCTGTTTTTT.

This clone was detected once. V is TRBV14 and J is TRBJ2-7, with 8 bases identical to TRBD1. CDR1 SGHDN and CDR2 FVKESK come from the germline V gene. The CDR3 runs 15 residues. J gave up 4 bases and V 2 bases, and 7 bases lay outside the gene matches. CDR3 sequence (DNA): TGTGCCAGCAGCCAAAGGACAGGGTTAGGATACGAGCAGTACTTC. Residues: CASSQRTGLGYEQYF.

The chain combines TRBV5-4 with TRBJ2-5; 13 bases match TRBD2. Germline V gene lookup returns CDR1 SGHNT and CDR2 YYREEE (reference sequence). Unmatched junction bases numbered 4, after V lost 4 bases and J lost 1 base. CDR3 size: 16 residues. The CDR3 DNA reads as TGTGCCAGCAGCATAGGACTAGCGGGAGCCCAAGAGACCCAGTACTTC. Amino acids: CASSIGLAGAQETQYF.

The gene calls are TRBV28 and TRBJ2-7, with a weak D call TRBD1 (6 bases). Trimming left V 5 bases short and J 2 bases short, with 13 bases between. The CDR3 covers 14 residues. Germline V lookup: CDR1 MDHEN, CDR2 SYDVKM. CDR3 in amino acids: CASSVGGLAYEQYF. The DNA for the CDR3 is TGTGCCAGCAGTGTAGGGGGATTAGCCTACGAGCAGTACTTC.

As for this clone: The sample contains more than one DNA sequence encoding this CDR3. The genes are TRBV27 and TRBJ2-3; D gene ambiguous. Germline assignment: CDR1 MNHEY and CDR2 SMNVEV (reference sequence). Trimming cost V 5 bases and J 0 bases, with 9 bases left between them. This CDR3 is built from 14 residues. The CDR3 DNA sequence: TGTGCCAGCAGTCCCCTGACTAGCACAGATACGCAGTATTTT. It codes for CASSPLTSTDTQYF.

The gene calls are TRBV15 and TRBJ1-1; D gene ambiguous. The CDR3 loop spans 13 amino acids. Germline V gene lookup returns CDR1 LNHNV and CDR2 YYDKDF (reference sequence). Trimming shortened V by 0 bases and J by 5 bases, and 7 bases separated the two germline ends. The CDR3 spells CATSRETGTEAFF. CDR3 bases: TGTGCCACCAGCAGAGAAACTGGAACTGAAGCTTTCTTT.

The chain is built from TRBV2 and TRBJ1-5, with D perhaps TRBD1 (6 bases). The CDR3 runs 15 residues. Between the trimmed V and J ends, which lost 6 bases and 0 bases, there was a span of 12 bases. Germline CDR1 and CDR2: SNHLY and FYNNEI. CDR3 bases: TGTGCCAGCAGAACCGACAGGTTTAGCAATCAGCCCCAGCATTTT. Translation gives CASRTDRFSNQPQHF. The variable domain in full, with the rest retrieved from reference TRBV2 and TRBJ1-5, is EPEVTQTPSHQVTQMGQEVILRCVPISNHLYFYWYRQILGQKVEFLVSFYNNEISEKSEIFDDQFSVERPDGSNFTLKIRSTKLEDSAMYFCASRTDRFSNQPQHFGDGTRLSIL.